The clone carrying this TCR beta chain has just a few counts. This specimen belongs to a study of blood T cell repertoires in COVID-19. The table came from immunoSEQ multiplex PCR; TCRdb's copy has only in-frame clones and leaves some out. The sample yields 100,000 to 150,000 clones, about four fifths seen once. The CDR3 is 12 amino acids. V lost 6 bases and J 8 bases, leaving 10 bases between the germline ends. CDR1 is KGHSH, CDR2 LQKENI, per germline. What was sequenced was peripheral blood. The source of this sequence is a man aged 25 to 45 with COVID-19, enrolled during active disease. The chain uses TRBV18 and TRBJ1-4; D uncertain. The CDR3 region has the DNA TGTGCCAGCTCGCAAGATCAGGAAAAACTGTTTTTT. Protein sequence: CASSQDQEKLFF.